The 24 T cell receptor beta chains below come from one sample, sequenced in a study of regulatory T cells in long-lasting Graves disease. As to time point: persistent/refractory GD, antithyroid drugs over 5 years with positive TRAb. PBMC RNA was the source of the TCR library. Libraries of TCR beta came from iRepertoire HTBI primers plus Arm-PCR of CDR3 regions. TCRdb reprocessed the multiplex PCR reads via MiXCR and lists one record per CDR3 protein. The top ten clones hold roughly 26% of a sample with under 450,000 distinct CDR3 sequences, around a quarter of them seen once. Sequenced here: peripheral blood mononuclear cells (PBMCs), sampled when the disease was refractory, from a patient treated with antithyroid drugs. The receptors shown here come from a female donor with Graves disease.

This clonotype was counted ten times or more. This rearrangement joins TRBV5-1 to TRBJ1-1; maybe TRBD1 (5 bases). Germline V gene data show CDR1 as SGHRS and CDR2 as YFSETQ. V lost 4 bases and J lost 0, with 13 bases in between. The CDR3 loop spans 15 amino acids. The CDR3 is CASSRDVRMNTEAFF. CDR3 nucleotides: TGCGCCAGCAGCCGGGACGTACGAATGAACACTGAAGCTTTCTTT. The whole variable domain, remainder taken from reference TRBV5-1 and TRBJ1-1, is KAGVTQTPRYLIKTRGQQVTLSCSPISGHRSVSWYQQTPGQGLQFLFEYFSETQRNKGNFPGRFSGRQFSNSRSEMNVSTLELGDSALYLCASSRDVRMNTEAFFGQGTRLTVV.

This clonotype showed up many times. The chain has TRBV28 and TRBJ1-2; TRBD1 matches at 8 bases. The CDR3 runs to 12 residues. Germline CDR1 is MDHEN and CDR2 is SYDVKM. After removal of 8 bases from V and 6 bases from J, the junction contained 5 bases not matched to a gene. CDR3 protein: CASWGQENGYTF. The CDR3 DNA reads as TGTGCCAGCTGGGGACAGGAAAATGGCTACACCTTC.

This clonotype was recorded a few times. The chain has TRBV20-1 and TRBJ2-7; D is possibly TRBD2 (6 bases). Germline CDR1 reads DFQATT; CDR2 reads SNEGSKA (reference sequence). The CDR3 is 14 amino acids. V dropped 0 bases and J dropped 4 bases, with 13 bases sitting between them. CDR3 in DNA: TGCAGTGCTAGAGATCTTGTCGGGGGTTACGAGCAGTACTTC. It encodes CSARDLVGGYEQYF.

This clonotype showed up many times. The chain has TRBV5-1 and TRBJ1-6; D is possibly TRBD1 (6 bases). V lost 3 bases, J lost 6 bases, and 10 bases lay in between. The length of the CDR3 is 14 residues. CDR1 SGHRS and CDR2 YFSETQ come from the germline V gene. Written as DNA, the CDR3 is TGCGCCAGCAGCTCGGACAGAGTTAATTCACCCCTCCACTTT. Translation: CASSSDRVNSPLHF.

This clonotype was picked up many times. The chain employs TRBV2 and TRBJ2-7; D is tentatively TRBD1 or TRBD2 (5 bases each). The V end lost 6 bases, the J end lost 0 bases, and 18 bases lay between the germline ends. The CDR3 is made up of 16 amino acids. The germline V gene has CDR1 SNHLY and CDR2 FYNNEI. CDR3 sequence reads: CASRTSRGAPSYEQYF. In DNA, the CDR3 is TGTGCCAGCAGGACCTCCCGAGGGGCCCCCTCCTACGAGCAGTACTTC.

The table lists this clonotype with a few counts. This CDR3 is CASSHRLAGVYEQYF. CDR3 bases: TGTGCCAGTAGTCATCGCCTAGCGGGAGTCTACGAGCAGTACTTC. This chain links TRBV19 with TRBJ2-7, with 10 bases lining up with TRBD2. The CDR3 has 15 amino acids. V was clipped by 5 bases and J by 3 bases; unmatched bases: 7. In germline, CDR1 is LNHDA, CDR2 SQIVND (reference sequence).

The V and J genes are TRBV2 and TRBJ2-2, with 9 bases that match TRBD1. The CDR3 consists of 14 residues. J lost 5 bases, V lost 8 bases, and 6 bases had no gene match. CDR1 SNHLY and CDR2 FYNNEI come from the germline V gene. In DNA, the CDR3 is TGTGCCAGCCTACAGGGGGCGCGGACCGGGGAGCTGTTTTTT. It specifies CASLQGARTGELFF.

This clonotype showed up many times. The J gene is TRBJ2-7, the V gene TRBV15; D not resolved. Trimming left V 8 bases short and J 3 bases short, with 8 bases between. Germline V gives CDR1 LNHNV, CDR2 YYDKDF (reference sequence). CDR3 length: 11 residues. CDR3 region: CATSDGYEQYF. The CDR3 nucleotides are TGTGCCACCTCGGACGGCTACGAGCAGTACTTC.

This clonotype occurred many times. The V and J genes are TRBV2 and TRBJ1-5, with D uncertain. The V gene's germline CDR1 is SNHLY and CDR2 FYNNEI. Trimming took 2 bases from V and 0 from J, leaving 5 bases between them. CDR3 size: 14 residues. CDR3 nucleotides: TGTGCCAGCAGTGAACTTGATAGCAATCAGCCCCAGCATTTT. It specifies CASSELDSNQPQHF.

This clonotype was counted many times. V usage is TRBV12-3 or TRBV12-4 and J usage is TRBJ2-4; D gene uncertain. The V gene lost 3 bases and the J gene lost 8 bases, with 17 bases spanning the gap. CDR3 length: 15 residues. The CDR3 DNA reads as TGTGCCAGCAGTTTCGGCTCTCCTTTCGCGGACATTCAGTACTTC. Translating gives CASSFGSPFADIQYF.

Points on this clonotype: One base separates it from a far larger clone, so it is likely a read error. The rearrangement joins TRBV6-1 to TRBJ2-7, with D perhaps assigned TRBD1 or TRBD2 (5 bases each). This CDR3 has 12 amino acids. Germline-derived CDR1 and CDR2 are MNHNS and SASEGT. CDR3 in DNA: TGTGCCAGCAGTCACGATCGCAGGGAGCGGTACTTC. Translated: CASSHDRRERYF.

CDR3 coding DNA: TGTGCCAGCAGTTTCCAGGCATCGGGAGGTGGCACAGATACGCAGTATTTT. It is translated as CASSFQASGGGTDTQYF. The J gene is TRBJ2-3, the V gene TRBV12-3 or TRBV12-4; 7 bases map to TRBD2. CDR3 length: 17 amino acids. Losses at the gene ends were 3 bases for V and 1 base for J; bases not matched to a gene: 10.

This clonotype was detected many times. This chain connects TRBV2 to TRBJ2-2; TRBD2 agrees at 11 bases. With 4 bases clipped from V and 4 bases from J, the junction kept 2 bases outside the gene matches. The CDR3 totals 15 residues. Germline CDR1 is SNHLY and CDR2 is FYNNEI. For the CDR3, the DNA is TGTGCCAGCAGTGGACTAGCGGGGCGCACCGGGGAGCTGTTTTTT. Translated, it gives CASSGLAGRTGELFF.

V is TRBV29-1 and J is TRBJ1-4, with 8 bases aligning to TRBD1. Germline assignment: CDR1 SQVTM and CDR2 ANQGSEA. This CDR3 comprises 13 residues. V shed 3 bases, J shed 8 bases, and the junction held 5 bases outside the gene matches. CDR3 sequence (DNA): TGCAGCGTTGACGACAGGGGAACCGAAAAACTGTTTTTT. This sequence encodes CSVDDRGTEKLFF.

The V and J genes are TRBV6-2 or TRBV6-3 and TRBJ1-5; 7 bases map to TRBD1. Germline V gene lookup returns CDR1 MNHEY and CDR2 SVGEGT. The V segment lost 6 bases and the J segment 9 bases; nucleotides outside the gene matches: 11. This CDR3 contains 14 residues. The CDR3 DNA reads TGTGCCAGCAGCCTAGGGACAGCCGCTGGGCCCCAGCATTTT. Amino acid sequence: CASSLGTAAGPQHF.

The chain couples TRBV20-1 to TRBJ2-7; no clear D gene. V was pared by 3 bases and J by 7 bases, with 19 bases between. The CDR3 spans 14 residues. The germline CDR1 and CDR2 sequences are DFQATT and SNEGSKA (reference sequence). CDR3 region: CSASSGNFNPEQYF. CDR3 nucleotide sequence: TGCAGTGCTAGCAGTGGTAACTTTAACCCTGAGCAGTACTTC.

The J gene is TRBJ2-3, the V gene TRBV24-1; D is possibly TRBD2 (5 bases). Germline V CDR1 and CDR2: KGHDR, SFDVKD. CDR3 length equals 13 residues. Trimming removed 7 bases at V and 1 base at J, with 8 bases between. CDR3 nucleotide sequence: TGTGCCACCAGGGGTAGCGGCACAGATACGCAGTATTTT. Translation gives CATRGSGTDTQYF.

CDR3 sequence: CSARDGESGFADTQYF. The DNA for the CDR3 is TGCAGTGCTAGAGATGGAGAGAGCGGGTTCGCAGATACGCAGTATTTT. The V call is TRBV20-1, the J call TRBJ2-3; maybe TRBD2 (6 bases). Trimming took 0 bases from V and 4 from J, leaving 17 bases between them. Germline V lookup: CDR1 DFQATT, CDR2 SNEGSKA (reference sequence). The CDR3 runs 16 residues.

The CDR3 loop reads CASSYSDRGYSNTGELFF. The CDR3 nucleotides read TGTGCCAGCAGTTACTCCGACAGGGGATACTCGAACACCGGGGAGCTGTTTTTT. The chain couples TRBV6-2 or TRBV6-3 to TRBJ2-2, with 8 bases that match TRBD1. Trimming at V came to 0 bases and at J to 0 bases, leaving 6 bases not matched to a gene. The CDR3 contains 18 residues. Germline loops: CDR1 MNHEY, CDR2 SVGEGT.

This clonotype was detected only a few times. J is TRBJ1-2 and V is TRBV6-1, with 8 bases lining up with TRBD1. Germline CDR1 is MNHNS and CDR2 is SASEGT. V gave up 7 bases and J gave up 8 bases; unmatched junction bases: 9. This CDR3 contains 13 residues. DNA of the CDR3: TGTGCCAGCACCGACCCAGGGGGCCGGGGCTACACCTTC. This translates into CASTDPGGRGYTF.

The V call is TRBV25-1, the J call TRBJ1-1; TRBD1 matches 12 bases. After removal of 0 bases from V and 7 bases from J, the junction contained 3 bases not matched to a gene. Per the germline V gene, CDR1 is MGHDK and CDR2 is SYGVNS. The CDR3 spans 15 residues. The CDR3 nucleotides read TGTGCCAGCAGTGAATACGGGACAGGGGGCGGTGAAGCTTTCTTT. Translating gives CASSEYGTGGGEAFF.

Ten or more counts support this clonotype. In DNA, the CDR3 is TGTGCCAGCAGCTTAGCGTCGGGGACCGTAGACTACGAGCAGTACTTC. Its translation is CASSLASGTVDYEQYF. This sequence joins TRBV7-2 and TRBJ2-7; TRBD1 or TRBD2 may be the D gene (5 bases each). Trimming took off 0 bases at V and 3 bases at J, with 15 bases between the two ends. Germline CDR1 is SGHTA and CDR2 is FQGNSA. This CDR3 spans 16 amino acids.

The CDR3 bases are TGTGCCAGCAGCCCCCTCCTGAAGTCTCAGCCCCAGCATTTT. The encoded protein is CASSPLLKSQPQHF. This sequence joins TRBV6-1 and TRBJ1-5; D is undetermined. The CDR3 loop spans 14 amino acids. Germline CDR1 MNHNS, CDR2 SASEGT. Trimming took off 6 bases at V and 6 bases at J, with 15 bases between the two ends.

This clonotype was counted ten times or more. In DNA form, the CDR3 reads TGTGCCAGCAGTTTGAGTACAGGGTCCCCCTACGAGCAGTACTTC. This translates into CASSLSTGSPYEQYF. The chain couples TRBV28 to TRBJ2-7, with a weak D call TRBD1 (6 bases). V was trimmed by 3 bases and J by 2 bases, leaving 14 bases between them. Germline V gives CDR1 MDHEN, CDR2 SYDVKM. CDR3 length equals 15 residues.